These 17 T cell receptor beta chains were all obtained from the same sample, sequenced in a study of control samples from healthy donors and cancer patients. The table came from immunoSEQ multiplex PCR; TCRdb's copy has only in-frame clones and leaves some out. The repertoire holds about 220,000 clones, around 94% seen once, with about 1.4% in the top ten. The sequenced sample consisted of blood. The origin of the receptors is a man in his forties or fifties in good health.

This sequence joins TRBV14 and TRBJ2-4; tentatively, D is TRBD2 (6 bases). Germline V gene lookup returns CDR1 SGHDN and CDR2 FVKESK. With 1 base removed from V and 7 bases from J, the gap between germline ends came to 11 bases. CDR3 size: 14 residues. CDR3 amino acids: CASSQAGVGNIQYF. CDR3 nucleotide sequence: TGTGCCAGCAGCCAAGCGGGGGTGGGGAACATTCAGTACTTC.

This clone was seen just once. The chain employs TRBV11-2 and TRBJ1-1, with D maybe TRBD1 (5 bases). Deletions cut 3 bases from V and 13 bases from J, with 18 bases between. CDR1 SGHAT and CDR2 FQNNGV come from the germline V gene. The CDR3 runs to 13 residues. CDR3 DNA: TGTGCCAGCAGCTTCAGGGTGGAGGGAGGGGTTTTCTTT. It encodes CASSFRVEGGVFF. The variable domain in full, with the rest retrieved from reference TRBV11-2 and TRBJ1-1, is EAGVAQSPRYKIIEKRQSVAFWCNPISGHATLYWYQQILGQGPKLLIQFQNNGVVDDSQLPKDRFSAERLKGVDSTLKIQPAKLEDSAVYLCASSFRVEGGVFFGQGTRLTVV.

CDR3 nucleotide sequence: TGCAGCGTGGGGGGAGGAAGGGGCCCAATGAACACTGAAGCTTTCTTT. This encodes CSVGGGRGPMNTEAFF. The chain couples TRBV29-1 to TRBJ1-1; weak D call: TRBD1 (5 bases). The CDR3 is 16 amino acids. Trimming removed 6 bases from V and 0 bases from J, with 20 bases in between. Germline values: CDR1 SQVTM, CDR2 ANQGSEA.

The genes are TRBV28 and TRBJ2-6, with D possibly TRBD1 on 6 matching bases. The ends were cut back, 8 bases at V and 2 bases at J, with 19 bases in the middle. The germline CDR1 and CDR2 sequences are MDHEN and SYDVKM. The CDR3 has 17 residues. CDR3 DNA sequence: TGTGCCAGCCGGACAGATCAGGGGTATGCTGGGGCCAACGTCCTGACTTTC. Its protein product is CASRTDQGYAGANVLTF.

The chain has TRBV4-1 and TRBJ2-3; D remains unclear. The germline CDR1 and CDR2 sequences are MGHRA and YSYEKL. The V and J ends lost 0 bases and 2 bases respectively, with 12 bases between them. The CDR3 runs 16 residues. The CDR3 loop reads CASSQDRPLPTDTQYF. The CDR3 DNA sequence: TGCGCCAGCAGCCAAGATCGCCCCCTACCCACAGATACGCAGTATTTT.

J is TRBJ1-2 and V is TRBV6-6; 7 nucleotides agree with TRBD1. V was pared by 8 bases and J by 2 bases, with 5 bases of the junction left unmatched. Germline loops: CDR1 MNHNY, CDR2 SVGAGI (reference sequence). This CDR3 has 13 residues. The CDR3, as DNA: TGTGCCAGCTCATCACAGGGGAACTATGGCTACACCTTC. This gives the protein CASSSQGNYGYTF.

The rearrangement links TRBV10-1 to TRBJ2-3; 8 nucleotides agree with TRBD1. CDR1 and CDR2 (germline): WNHNN, SYGVQD (reference sequence). The CDR3 covers 15 residues. The J segment lost 1 base and the V segment lost 8 bases, leaving 8 bases of the junction unmatched. CDR3 sequence: CASGDRGRGTDTQYF. DNA of the CDR3: TGCGCCAGCGGCGACAGGGGACGGGGCACAGATACGCAGTATTTT.

The rearrangement uses TRBV7-9 and TRBJ1-4; weak D call: TRBD1 (6 bases). The CDR3 length is 15 residues. Per the germline V gene, CDR1 is SEHNR and CDR2 is FQNEAQ (reference sequence). The V gene lost 2 bases and the J gene lost 8 bases, with 15 bases spanning the gap. The CDR3 protein is CASSLTTGLSEKLFF. CDR3 DNA sequence: TGTGCCAGCAGCTTAACAACAGGGTTAAGCGAAAAACTGTTTTTT.

The chain couples TRBV27 to TRBJ2-5; no reliable D call. The CDR3 spans 15 residues. Per the germline V gene, CDR1 is MNHEY and CDR2 is SMNVEV (reference sequence). The V end was cut by 7 bases, the J end by 0 bases, with 15 bases between. CDR3 nucleotides: TGTGCCAGCACCAAAGACGGAGCCCACCAAGAGACCCAGTACTTC. Its translation is CASTKDGAHQETQYF.

The chain uses TRBV7-2 and TRBJ2-7; perhaps D is TRBD1 or TRBD2 (6 bases each). CDR1 SGHTA and CDR2 FQGNSA come from the germline V gene. The CDR3 has 14 amino acids. The V end was cut by 5 bases, the J end by 4 bases, with 15 bases between. CDR3 sequence reads: CASSPFGGRYEQYF. The CDR3 region has the DNA TGTGCCAGCAGCCCTTTTGGGGGGCGGTACGAGCAGTACTTC.

This clone was seen once. This sequence joins TRBV4-2 and TRBJ1-5; D is unclear. Trimming took 0 bases from V and 1 from J, leaving 10 bases between them. Germline V gene lookup returns CDR1 LGHNA and CDR2 YNFKEQ. The CDR3 spans 16 residues. DNA of the CDR3: TGTGCCAGCAGCCAAGAAGTCGGTTACAGCAATCAGCCCCAGCATTTT. This codes for CASSQEVGYSNQPQHF.

The V and J genes are TRBV30 and TRBJ1-2; D perhaps matches TRBD1 (5 bases). Trimming took off 5 bases at V and 3 bases at J, with 13 bases between the two ends. Per germline, CDR1 GTSNPN and CDR2 SVGIG (reference sequence). The CDR3 extends over 13 amino acids. Written as DNA, the CDR3 is TGTGCCTGGGCCGAACGAGGGGACTATGGCTACACCTTC. This gives the protein CAWAERGDYGYTF.

The CDR3 sequence is CASSPGTGERPQHF. The DNA for the CDR3 is TGTGCCAGTAGTCCAGGGACAGGGGAGAGGCCCCAGCATTTT. The V gene is TRBV19, the J gene TRBJ1-5; 10 positions match TRBD1. Germline V gene lookup returns CDR1 LNHDA and CDR2 SQIVND (reference sequence). The CDR3 loop spans 14 amino acids. Trimming cost V 5 bases and J 9 bases; bases outside gene matches: 7.

The chain is built from TRBV6-5 and TRBJ2-5; tentative D call: TRBD1 (6 bases). V was shortened by 6 bases and J by 7 bases, with 18 bases between the two germline ends. This CDR3 has 14 amino acids. Germline CDR1 MNHEY, CDR2 SVGAGI. CDR3 amino acids: CASSLLRGQSTQYF. CDR3 DNA: TGTGCCAGCAGCTTACTCAGGGGCCAGTCGACCCAGTACTTC.

CDR3 sequence: CASSLVSGDTDTQYF. The CDR3, as DNA: TGTGCCAGCAGCTTAGTTTCTGGGGACACAGATACGCAGTATTTT. The gene calls are TRBV7-9 and TRBJ2-3, with D unresolved. V dropped 1 base and J dropped 2 bases, with 10 bases sitting between them. Per germline, CDR1 SEHNR and CDR2 FQNEAQ (reference sequence). The CDR3 runs to 15 residues.

The chain joins TRBV6-5 to TRBJ2-7, with TRBD1 matching 8 bases. CDR1 and CDR2 from the germline V gene are MNHEY and SVGAGI. The CDR3 is 14 residues long. V gave up 5 bases and J gave up 4 bases; unmatched junction bases: 7. The CDR3, as DNA: TGTGCCAGCAGTCAGCAGGGGGCAGGGTACGAGCAGTACGTC. This translates into CASSQQGAGYEQYV.

The chain employs TRBV5-1 and TRBJ2-7; tentative D call: TRBD1 (5 bases). Trimming stripped 0 bases from V and 3 bases from J, with 10 bases between. Per germline, CDR1 SGHRS and CDR2 YFSETQ. The CDR3 has 14 amino acids. CDR3 region: CASSLDRTIYEQYV. The CDR3 region has the DNA TGCGCCAGCAGCTTGGATAGGACAATCTACGAGCAGTACGTC.